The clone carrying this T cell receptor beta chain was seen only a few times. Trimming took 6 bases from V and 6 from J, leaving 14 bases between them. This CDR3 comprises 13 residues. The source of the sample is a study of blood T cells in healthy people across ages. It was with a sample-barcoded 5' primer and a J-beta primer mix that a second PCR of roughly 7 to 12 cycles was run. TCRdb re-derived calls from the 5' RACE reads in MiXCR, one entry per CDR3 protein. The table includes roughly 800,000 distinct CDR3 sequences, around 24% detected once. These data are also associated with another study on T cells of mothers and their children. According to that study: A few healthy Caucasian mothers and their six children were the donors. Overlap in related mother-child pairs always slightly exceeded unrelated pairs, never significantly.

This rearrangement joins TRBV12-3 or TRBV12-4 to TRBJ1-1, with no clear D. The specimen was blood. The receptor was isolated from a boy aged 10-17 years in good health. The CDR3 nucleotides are TGTGCCAGCAGAAACCCTGTCTACCCTGAAGCTTTCTTT. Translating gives CASRNPVYPEAFF.